Listed below are T cell receptor beta chains from one sample, sequenced in a study of regulatory and conventional T cells in RAG deficiency. Profiling relied on immunoSEQ multiplex PCR, and the TCRdb table lists in-frame clones only, not all of them. Among tens of thousands of clones listed, more than 90% were seen once. Another study also made use of these data, one on regulatory T cells.

Sequenced input: CD25- CD4+ T cells sorted from blood. The receptors stem from a human donor in good health. CDR3s include the opening cysteine and the closing phenylalanine or tryptophan. A D gene is named only where the DNA matches it firmly. Clone size is given for some rows only: seen once, a few or many times, or a class if the clone is expanded.

size	V	J	D	DNA	CDR3
NA	TRBV18	TRBJ1-1	TRBD1	TGTGCCAGCTCACCGTCCCGGGACAGGGGGCGGGTGGCTTTCTTT	CASSPSRDRGRVAFF
NA	TRBV10-3	TRBJ1-4	NA	TGTGCCATCCGGGGGACGGAAGAATCCGAAAAACTGTTTTTT	CAIRGTEESEKLFF
NA	TRBV18	TRBJ2-3	NA	TGTGCCAGCTCACTCACCCTATCGGATACGCAGTATTTT	CASSLTLSDTQYF
NA	TRBV6-5	TRBJ1-1	NA	TGTGCCAGCAGTTATCGTTCAGGGATGAACACTGAAGCTTTCTTT	CASSYRSGMNTEAFF
NA	TRBV6-5	TRBJ1-1	NA	TGTGCCAGCAGTACAGAGATGAACACTGAAGCTTTCTTT	CASSTEMNTEAFF
NA	TRBV12-5	TRBJ2-7	TRBD1	TGTGCTAGTGGTTTGGTTGAATACCGGGACAGGGTAGGAGAGCAGTACTTC	CASGLVEYRDRVGEQYF
NA	TRBV10-1	TRBJ2-1	TRBD2	TGCGCCAGCAGTGGCGGGGGAAGGGATGAGCAGTTCTTC	CASSGGGRDEQFF
NA	TRBV7-7	TRBJ2-5	TRBD1	TGTGCCAGCAGCTCGAGACAGGGGTGGGAAGAGACCCAGTACTTC	CASSSRQGWEETQYF
NA	TRBV5-4	TRBJ1-2	NA	TGTGCCAGCAGCTTGACGAGGGCTCAAGGCTACACCTTC	CASSLTRAQGYTF
NA	TRBV15	TRBJ2-1	NA	TGTGCCACCAGCAGAGAGAAAACACGGGGTGCGGGCAATGAGCAGTTCTTC	CATSREKTRGAGNEQFF
NA	TRBV7-2	TRBJ2-7	TRBD1	TGTGCCAGCAGCCGAGGACAGGGCCACTACGAGCAGTACTTC	CASSRGQGHYEQYF
NA	TRBV29-1	TRBJ1-2	NA	TGCAGCGCCTCGGGACTTACTTTCTATGGCTACACCTTC	CSASGLTFYGYTF
NA	TRBV11-2	TRBJ1-2	TRBD1	TGTGCCAGCATTAATTCCGGGACAGTTTATGGCTACACCTTC	CASINSGTVYGYTF
NA	TRBV5-1	TRBJ2-1	TRBD1	TGCGCCAGCAGCACGACAGGGGACACCTCCTACAATGAGCAGTTCTTC	CASSTTGDTSYNEQFF
NA	TRBV18	TRBJ2-2	NA	TGTGCCAGCTCACCTCTAGCTAGAGGGGAGCTGTTTTTT	CASSPLARGELFF
NA	TRBV19	TRBJ1-5	NA	TGTGCCAGTACCTGGACAGGCAATCAGCCCCAGCATTTT	CASTWTGNQPQHF
NA	TRBV5-4	TRBJ2-3	NA	TGTGCCAGCAGCCCTCTCTACAGGACCCCTAGCACAGATACGCAGTATTTT	CASSPLYRTPSTDTQYF
NA	TRBV7-8	TRBJ2-1	TRBD2	TGTGCCAGCAGCTTAGCGCAAAGCTTTAGCGGGGGGCCCTACAATGAGCAGTTCTTC	CASSLAQSFSGGPYNEQFF
NA	TRBV6-5	TRBJ1-1	TRBD1	TGTGCCAGCAGGGGGACAGCGAACACTGAAGCTTTCTTT	CASRGTANTEAFF
NA	TRBV11-2	TRBJ1-5	TRBD1	TGTGCCAGCAGCATTTCGACAGGGAATCAGCCCCAGCATTTT	CASSISTGNQPQHF
NA	TRBV5-1	TRBJ1-1	NA	TGCGCCAGCAGCTTGGAGACACCCCAGAACACTGAAGCTTTCTTT	CASSLETPQNTEAFF
NA	TRBV5-4	TRBJ1-5	NA	TGTGCCAGCAGCATCGACCAGGGCCAGCCCCAGCATTTT	CASSIDQGQPQHF
NA	TRBV2	TRBJ2-2	NA	TGTGCCAGCAGCGCCGGGAGAGCCACCGGGGAGCTGTTTTTT	CASSAGRATGELFF
NA	TRBV2	TRBJ1-1	NA	TGTGCCAGCAGTGCTACAGGGATGTTCGGCACTGAAGCTTTCTTT	CASSATGMFGTEAFF
NA	TRBV25-1	TRBJ1-1	TRBD1	TGTGCCAGCAGTGTGTCCGCAGGGGGGACGAACACTGAAGCTTTCTTT	CASSVSAGGTNTEAFF
NA	TRBV30	TRBJ1-2	NA	TGTGCCTGGAGTGTGGCTTTGGCCAACTATGGCTACACCTTC	CAWSVALANYGYTF
NA	TRBV25-1	TRBJ1-5	NA	TGTGCCAGCAGTGACTTGGACAGTAAAAATCAGCCCCAGCATTTT	CASSDLDSKNQPQHF
NA	TRBV5-1	TRBJ2-5	TRBD2	TGCGCCAGTTTTAGCGGGGGTTTGTACGACGGTCGAGAGACCCAGTACTTC	CASFSGGLYDGRETQYF
few	TRBV5-4	TRBJ2-3	TRBD1	TGTGCCAGCAGCTTGGCCTATGGGACAGTCACAGATACGCAGTATTTT	CASSLAYGTVTDTQYF
NA	TRBV6-6	TRBJ2-3	TRBD1	TGTGCCAGCAGCGCCTCCGGGACAGGCACAGATACGCAGTATTTT	CASSASGTGTDTQYF
NA	TRBV5-1	TRBJ1-4	NA	TGCGCCAGCAGCTTGTTGGGGAGAGCAACTAATGAAAAACTGTTTTTT	CASSLLGRATNEKLFF
few	TRBV10-1	TRBJ2-6	NA	TGCGCCAGCAGTGACCTGAGGCCCTCTGGGGCCAACGTCCTGACTTTC	CASSDLRPSGANVLTF
NA	TRBV5-4	TRBJ2-1	TRBD1	TGTGCCAGCAGCCCTCCCGGACAGGGGGTTTACAATGAGCAGTTCTTC	CASSPPGQGVYNEQFF
NA	TRBV30	TRBJ1-2	TRBD1	TGTGCCTGGAGGAGACAGGGGGCGCGATTAGGTGGCTACACCTTC	CAWRRQGARLGGYTF
NA	TRBV30	TRBJ1-5	NA	TGTGCCTGGAGTGAGGACACAAATCAGCCCCAGCATTTT	CAWSEDTNQPQHF
NA	TRBV5-1	TRBJ2-6	TRBD2	TGCGCCAGCAGCCTTACCCCACCCGCGGGGGGGGCTGGGGCCAACGTCCTGACTTTC	CASSLTPPAGGAGANVLTF
NA	TRBV7-2	TRBJ1-6	TRBD1	TGTGCCAGCAGCCCACGTGGACAGGTCAATTCACCCCTCCACTTT	CASSPRGQVNSPLHF
NA	TRBV10-3	TRBJ2-2	NA	TGTGCCATCAGTGTGGACGGACTCAACACCGGGGAGCTGTTTTTT	CAISVDGLNTGELFF
NA	TRBV7-2	TRBJ1-6	NA	TGTGCCAGCAGCTTAGGGGGGGTAGGGAATTCACCCCTCCACTTT	CASSLGGVGNSPLHF
NA	TRBV29-1	TRBJ2-3	TRBD2	TGCAGCGTTGTGGGGGGGAGGGTCTCTTCTGGAGATACGCAGTATTTT	CSVVGGRVSSGDTQYF
NA	TRBV5-1	TRBJ2-7	NA	TGCGCCAGCAGCTTGGTGCCGGTAAGCTCCTACGAGCAGTACTTC	CASSLVPVSSYEQYF
NA	TRBV6-6	TRBJ2-5	NA	TGTGCCAGCAGTTACCCCAGGGAAGGGGAGACCCAGTACTTC	CASSYPREGETQYF
NA	TRBV6-1	TRBJ2-7	NA	TGTGCCAGCATCGATTTGACACCCTACGAGCAGTACTTC	CASIDLTPYEQYF
NA	TRBV16	TRBJ1-4	TRBD1	TGTGCCAGCAGCCAAGGGGACAGGGGAGTTGGAGAAAAACTGTTTTTT	CASSQGDRGVGEKLFF
NA	TRBV6-1	TRBJ1-3	NA	TGTGCCAGCGGGCTAGGGGATTTTGGAAACACCATATATTTT	CASGLGDFGNTIYF
NA	TRBV5-1	TRBJ1-1	NA	TGCGCCAGCAGCTCTGGACAGATGAACACTGAAGCTTTCTTT	CASSSGQMNTEAFF
NA	TRBV30	TRBJ1-1	NA	TGTGCCTGGAGTGCGTGGCGGGGGGCTCACTATGAAGCTTTCTTT	CAWSAWRGAHYEAFF
NA	TRBV15	TRBJ2-7	NA	TGTGCCACCAACAAATCTCGGACAGAAACTTACGAGCAGTACTTC	CATNKSRTETYEQYF
NA	TRBV7-9	TRBJ1-2	TRBD1	TGTGCCAGCAGCCGAGGACAGGGACATGGCTACACCTTC	CASSRGQGHGYTF